A selection of T cell receptor beta chains follows, all from one sample in a study of T cells in Graves' hyperthyroidism and ophthalmopathy. TCRdb itself ran the multiplex PCR reads through MiXCR, one entry per CDR3 protein. The sample lists 360,000 or so distinct CDR3 sequences, approximately 19% occurring once. The sample comprised blood. The receptors come from a woman aged 18-30 years with Graves' hyperthyroidism. The CDR3 runs from the conserved cysteine through the conserved F or W. Each record gives: V gene, clone size, D gene, J gene, CDR3 protein, CDR3 DNA. A D gene is named only where the DNA matches it firmly. Not all rows give a size; the values are once, few, many and, for expanded clones, a class.

V: TRBV7-8; size: NA; D: NA; J: TRBJ2-7; CDR3: CASSSPDQYPLYEQYF; DNA: TGTGCCAGCAGCTCCCCGGACCAATACCCACTCTACGAGCAGTACTTC
V: TRBV5-1; size: many; D: NA; J: TRBJ1-2; CDR3: CASSLESKDWGHGYTF; DNA: TGCGCCAGCAGCTTGGAGTCCAAGGACTGGGGTCATGGCTACACCTTC
V: TRBV5-1; size: many; D: NA; J: TRBJ2-3; CDR3: CASSLGVGRADTQYF; DNA: TGCGCCAGCAGCTTGGGTGTGGGGAGAGCAGATACGCAGTATTTT
V: TRBV6-5; size: many; D: NA; J: TRBJ1-1; CDR3: CASSYSGGEAFF; DNA: TGTGCCAGCAGTTACTCGGGAGGGGAAGCTTTCTTT
V: TRBV28; size: NA; D: NA; J: TRBJ2-2; CDR3: CASREGSRHTGELFF; DNA: TGTGCCAGCAGGGAGGGGAGTAGGCACACCGGGGAGCTGTTTTTT
V: TRBV12-3/TRBV12-4; size: many; D: NA; J: TRBJ1-3; CDR3: CASSFSGFLRNTIYF; DNA: TGTGCCAGCAGTTTTTCAGGGTTCCTACGGAACACCATATATTTT
V: TRBV18; size: NA; D: NA; J: TRBJ2-5; CDR3: CASSPALAEETQYF; DNA: TGTGCCAGCTCACCGGCGCTAGCTGAGGAGACCCAGTACTTC
V: TRBV20-1; size: many; D: TRBD2; J: TRBJ2-7; CDR3: CSASRGTADRLAGEGQYF; DNA: TGCAGTGCTAGTCGGGGCACTGCTGATAGACTAGCGGGGGAAGGGCAGTACTTC
V: TRBV29-1; size: many; D: NA; J: TRBJ1-2; CDR3: CSVEEEDGPYGYTF; DNA: TGCAGCGTTGAAGAAGAGGACGGACCTTATGGCTACACCTTC
V: TRBV29-1; size: NA; D: TRBD1; J: TRBJ1-2; CDR3: CSVGSQGARLGVHGYTF; DNA: TGCAGCGTTGGGTCACAGGGGGCGCGTCTCGGAGTTCATGGCTACACCTTC
V: TRBV20-1; size: many; D: NA; J: TRBJ1-1; CDR3: CSAIRDTKNTEAFF; DNA: TGCAGTGCTATCCGGGACACGAAGAACACTGAAGCTTTCTTT
V: TRBV2; size: many; D: TRBD1; J: TRBJ1-2; CDR3: CASSDATGWRDGYTF; DNA: TGTGCCAGCAGTGACGCGACAGGGTGGAGGGATGGCTACACCTTC
V: TRBV12-3/TRBV12-4; size: many; D: NA; J: TRBJ1-2; CDR3: CASSPGTYYGYTF; DNA: TGTGCCAGCAGTCCCGGGACATACTATGGCTACACCTTC
V: TRBV20-1; size: many; D: NA; J: TRBJ2-7; CDR3: CSALSGGPWSEQYF; DNA: TGCAGTGCCCTATCCGGGGGCCCATGGAGCGAGCAGTACTTC
V: TRBV20-1; size: many; D: TRBD2; J: TRBJ2-7; CDR3: CSAPLAAAYEQYF; DNA: TGCAGTGCCCCTCTAGCGGCTGCATACGAGCAGTACTTC
V: TRBV10-3; size: many; D: NA; J: TRBJ1-1; CDR3: CAIRAAVGTEAFF; DNA: TGTGCCATCAGGGCGGCGGTGGGCACTGAAGCTTTCTTT
V: TRBV7-8; size: NA; D: NA; J: TRBJ1-2; CDR3: CASRLESTDGYTF; DNA: TGTGCCAGCAGACTAGAGTCCACAGATGGCTACACCTTC
V: TRBV19; size: NA; D: TRBD1; J: TRBJ2-7; CDR3: CASSPRDRGRVGAYEQYF; DNA: TGTGCCAGTAGTCCTCGGGACAGGGGGCGAGTTGGAGCCTACGAGCAGTACTTC
V: TRBV27; size: many; D: NA; J: TRBJ2-2; CDR3: CASSRRPNTGELFF; DNA: TGTGCCAGCAGTCGACGGCCGAACACCGGGGAGCTGTTTTTT
V: TRBV27; size: many; D: NA; J: TRBJ1-1; CDR3: CASSLPGQLNTEAFF; DNA: TGTGCCAGCAGTTTACCCGGACAGCTGAACACTGAAGCTTTCTTT
V: TRBV5-1; size: many; D: NA; J: TRBJ1-1; CDR3: CASSLLGGLRNTEAFF; DNA: TGCGCCAGCAGCTTGCTTGGGGGCTTGAGGAACACTGAAGCTTTCTTT
V: TRBV6-5; size: few; D: NA; J: TRBJ1-2; CDR3: CASSYEEGYGYTF; DNA: TGTGCCAGCAGTTACGAAGAAGGATATGGCTACACCTTC